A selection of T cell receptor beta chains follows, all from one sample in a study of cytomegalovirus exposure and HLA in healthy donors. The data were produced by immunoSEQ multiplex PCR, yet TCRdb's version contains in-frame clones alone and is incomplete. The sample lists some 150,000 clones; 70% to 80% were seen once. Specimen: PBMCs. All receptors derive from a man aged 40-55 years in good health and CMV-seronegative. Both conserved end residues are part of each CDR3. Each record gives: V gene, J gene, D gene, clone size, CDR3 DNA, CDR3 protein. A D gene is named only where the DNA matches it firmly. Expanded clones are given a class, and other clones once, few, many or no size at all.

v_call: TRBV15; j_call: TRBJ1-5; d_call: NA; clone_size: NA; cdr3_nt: TGTGCCACCAGCAGAGCACGCCGCGGCAATCAGCCCCAGCATTTT; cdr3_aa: CATSRARRGNQPQHF
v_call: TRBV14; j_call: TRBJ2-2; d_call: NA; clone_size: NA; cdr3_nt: TGTGCCAGCAGCCAAGTTATGAACACCGGGGAGCTGTTTTTT; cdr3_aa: CASSQVMNTGELFF
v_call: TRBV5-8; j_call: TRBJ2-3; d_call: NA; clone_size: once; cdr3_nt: TGTGCCAGCAGCCTTGCAGGCACAGATACGCAGTATTTT; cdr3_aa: CASSLAGTDTQYF
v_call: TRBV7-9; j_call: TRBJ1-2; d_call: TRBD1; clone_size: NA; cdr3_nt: TGTGCCAGCAGCCCGACCACGACAGGGGGCTATGGCTACACCTTC; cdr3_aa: CASSPTTTGGYGYTF
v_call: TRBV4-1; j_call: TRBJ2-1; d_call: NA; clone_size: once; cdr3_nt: TGCGCCAGCAGCCAAGATAGCCACCTACTTGAGCAGTTCTTC; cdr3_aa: CASSQDSHLLEQFF
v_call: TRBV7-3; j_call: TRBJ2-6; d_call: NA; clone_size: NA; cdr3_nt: TGTGCCAGCAGCGCTTTACTCTCTGGGGCCAACGTCCTGACTTTC; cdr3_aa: CASSALLSGANVLTF
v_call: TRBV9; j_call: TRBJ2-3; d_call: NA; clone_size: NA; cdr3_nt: TGTGCCAGCAGCGTAGAAGGGGGGGGGCCGGGCACAGATACGCAGTATTTT; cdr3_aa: CASSVEGGGPGTDTQYF
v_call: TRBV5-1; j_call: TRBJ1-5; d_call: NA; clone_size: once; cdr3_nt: TGCGCCAGCAGACCGACCGGGACATCGAATCAGCCCCAGCATTTT; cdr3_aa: CASRPTGTSNQPQHF
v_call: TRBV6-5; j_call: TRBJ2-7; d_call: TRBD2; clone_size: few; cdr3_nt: TGTGCCAGCAGTTCCGGGACTAGCGGGTGGTACGAGCAGTACTTC; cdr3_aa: CASSSGTSGWYEQYF
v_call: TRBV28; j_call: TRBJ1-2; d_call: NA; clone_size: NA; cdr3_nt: TGTGCCAGCAGTCTGAACTATGGCTACACCTTC; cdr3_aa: CASSLNYGYTF
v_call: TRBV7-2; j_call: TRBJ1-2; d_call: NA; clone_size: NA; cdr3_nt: TGTGCCAGCAGCTTACAGGGCGGTAACTATGGCTACACCTTC; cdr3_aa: CASSLQGGNYGYTF
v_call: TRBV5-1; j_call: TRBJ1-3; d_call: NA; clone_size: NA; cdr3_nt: TGCGCCAGCAGCTCTTACACAGGGTCTGGAAACACCATATATTTT; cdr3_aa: CASSSYTGSGNTIYF
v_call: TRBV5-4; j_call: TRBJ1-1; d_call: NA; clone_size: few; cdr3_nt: TGTGCCAGCAGCTCACAGGGTAACACTGAAGCTTTCTTT; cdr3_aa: CASSSQGNTEAFF
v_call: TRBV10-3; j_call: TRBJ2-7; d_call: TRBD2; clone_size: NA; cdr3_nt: TGTGCCATCAGTGAGAAGGCGGGGGGGGACTATCTGTCCTACGAGCAGTACTTC; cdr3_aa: CAISEKAGGDYLSYEQYF
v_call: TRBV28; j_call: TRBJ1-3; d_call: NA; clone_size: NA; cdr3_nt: TGTGCCAGCGGTACAGGGTCTGGAAACACCATATATTTT; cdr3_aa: CASGTGSGNTIYF
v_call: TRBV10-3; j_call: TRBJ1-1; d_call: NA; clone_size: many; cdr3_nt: TGTGCCATCAGTGCTACAGGGAACACTGAAGCTTTCTTT; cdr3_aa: CAISATGNTEAFF
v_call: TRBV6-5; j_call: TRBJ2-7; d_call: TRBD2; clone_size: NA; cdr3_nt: TGTGCCAGCAGTCCGGGACTAGCGGGGGCTCTCGAGCAGTACTTC; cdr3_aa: CASSPGLAGALEQYF
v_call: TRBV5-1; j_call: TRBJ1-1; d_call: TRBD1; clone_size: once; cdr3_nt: TGCGCCAGCAGAAACGGACAGGCTGAAGCTTTCTTT; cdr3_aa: CASRNGQAEAFF
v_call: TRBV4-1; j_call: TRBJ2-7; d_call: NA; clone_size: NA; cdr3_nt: TGCGCCAGCAGCCAAGTATTGGGCAGGGTGAGCGAGCAGTACTTC; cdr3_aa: CASSQVLGRVSEQYF
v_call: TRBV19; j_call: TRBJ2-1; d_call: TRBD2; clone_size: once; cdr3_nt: TGTGCCAGCAGGACTAGCGGACACAATGAGCAGTTCTTC; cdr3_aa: CASRTSGHNEQFF
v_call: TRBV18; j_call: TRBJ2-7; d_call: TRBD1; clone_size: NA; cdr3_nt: TGTGCCAGCTCGCCGACAGGGGGCAACGAGCAGTACTTC; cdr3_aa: CASSPTGGNEQYF
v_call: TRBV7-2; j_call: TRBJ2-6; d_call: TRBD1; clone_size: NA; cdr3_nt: TGTGCCAGCAGCTTAGAGGACAGGCCCGGGGCCAACGTCCTGACTTTC; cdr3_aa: CASSLEDRPGANVLTF
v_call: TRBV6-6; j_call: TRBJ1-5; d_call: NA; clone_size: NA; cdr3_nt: TGTGCCAGCGCAGGCAGCCAACAGCCCCAGCATTTT; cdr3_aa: CASAGSQQPQHF
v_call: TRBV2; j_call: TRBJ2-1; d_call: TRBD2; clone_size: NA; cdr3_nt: TGTGCCAGCAGCCGGACCGCGGGGGGGCCTTTCAATGAGCAGTTCTTC; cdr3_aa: CASSRTAGGPFNEQFF
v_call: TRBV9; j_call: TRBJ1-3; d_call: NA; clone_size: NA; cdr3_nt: TGTGCCAGCAGCAGCACAGACGGAAACACCATATATTTT; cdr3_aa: CASSSTDGNTIYF
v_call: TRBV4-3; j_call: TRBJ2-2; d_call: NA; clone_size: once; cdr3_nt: TGCGCCAGCAGCCAGGGACTGCTGGCTACCGGGGAGCTGTTTTTT; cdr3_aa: CASSQGLLATGELFF
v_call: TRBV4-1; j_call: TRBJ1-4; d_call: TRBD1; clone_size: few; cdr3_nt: TGCGCCAGCAGCCTCACAGACAGGGGGAGAACTAATGAAAAACTGTTTTTT; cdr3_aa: CASSLTDRGRTNEKLFF
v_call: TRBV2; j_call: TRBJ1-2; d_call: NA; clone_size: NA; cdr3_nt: TGTGCCAGCAGTGATGGGCCCGGGAGCTATGGCTACACCTTC; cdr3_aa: CASSDGPGSYGYTF
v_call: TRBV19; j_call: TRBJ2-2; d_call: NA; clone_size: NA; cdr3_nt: TGTGCCAGTAGATTAGGAGGGGCGGACGGGGAGCTGTTTTTT; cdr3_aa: CASRLGGADGELFF